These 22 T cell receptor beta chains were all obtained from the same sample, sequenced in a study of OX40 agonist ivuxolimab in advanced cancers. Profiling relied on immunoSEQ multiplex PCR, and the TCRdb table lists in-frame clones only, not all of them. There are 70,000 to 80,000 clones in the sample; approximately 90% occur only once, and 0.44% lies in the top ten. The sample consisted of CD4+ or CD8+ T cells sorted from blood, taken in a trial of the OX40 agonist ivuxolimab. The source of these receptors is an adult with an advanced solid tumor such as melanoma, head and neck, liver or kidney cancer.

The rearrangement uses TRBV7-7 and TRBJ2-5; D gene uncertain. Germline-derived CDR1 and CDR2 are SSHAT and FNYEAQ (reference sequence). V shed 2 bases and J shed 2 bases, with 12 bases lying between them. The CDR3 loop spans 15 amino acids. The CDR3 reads CASSLFGSTQETQYF. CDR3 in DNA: TGTGCCAGCAGCTTATTCGGCAGTACGCAAGAGACCCAGTACTTC.

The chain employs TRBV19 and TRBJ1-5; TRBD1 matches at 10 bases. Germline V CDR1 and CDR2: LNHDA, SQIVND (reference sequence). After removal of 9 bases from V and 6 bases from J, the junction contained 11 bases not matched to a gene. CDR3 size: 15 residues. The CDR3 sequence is CASKKSTGGGQPQHF. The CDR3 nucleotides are TGTGCCAGCAAAAAGTCGACAGGGGGCGGTCAGCCCCAGCATTTT.

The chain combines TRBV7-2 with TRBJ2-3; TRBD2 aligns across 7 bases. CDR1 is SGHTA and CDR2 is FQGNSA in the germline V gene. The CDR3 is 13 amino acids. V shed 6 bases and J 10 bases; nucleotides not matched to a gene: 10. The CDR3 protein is CASSQTGGLSQYF. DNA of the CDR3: TGTGCCAGCAGTCAGACGGGGGGTCTTTCGCAGTATTTT.

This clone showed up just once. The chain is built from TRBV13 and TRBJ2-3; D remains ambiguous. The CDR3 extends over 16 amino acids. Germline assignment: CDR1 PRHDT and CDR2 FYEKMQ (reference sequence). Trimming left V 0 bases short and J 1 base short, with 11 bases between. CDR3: CASSLGADSRTDTQYF. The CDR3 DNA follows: TGTGCCAGCAGCTTAGGGGCAGACTCTCGCACAGATACGCAGTATTTT.

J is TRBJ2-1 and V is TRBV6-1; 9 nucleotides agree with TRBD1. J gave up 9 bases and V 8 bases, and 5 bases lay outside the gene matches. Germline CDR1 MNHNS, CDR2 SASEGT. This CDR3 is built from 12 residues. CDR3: CASGDRAGEQFF. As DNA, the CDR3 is TGTGCCAGCGGGGACAGGGCCGGTGAGCAGTTCTTC.

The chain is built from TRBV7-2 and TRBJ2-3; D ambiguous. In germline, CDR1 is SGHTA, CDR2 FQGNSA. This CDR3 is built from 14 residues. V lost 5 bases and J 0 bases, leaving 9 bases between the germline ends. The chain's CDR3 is CASSDGTSTDTQYF. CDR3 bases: TGTGCCAGCAGCGACGGTACTAGCACAGATACGCAGTATTTT.

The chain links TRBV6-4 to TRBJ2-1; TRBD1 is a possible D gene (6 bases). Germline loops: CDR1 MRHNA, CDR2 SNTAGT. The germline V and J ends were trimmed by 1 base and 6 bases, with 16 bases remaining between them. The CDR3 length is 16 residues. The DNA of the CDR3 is TGTGCCAGCAGTGACTATGGGGGCCGTTCTCGCAATGAGCAGTTCTTC. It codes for CASSDYGGRSRNEQFF.

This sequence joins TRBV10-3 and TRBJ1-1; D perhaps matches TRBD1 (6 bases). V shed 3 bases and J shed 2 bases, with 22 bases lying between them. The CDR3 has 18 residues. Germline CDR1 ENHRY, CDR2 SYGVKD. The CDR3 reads CAISEFSGAGGYNTEAFF. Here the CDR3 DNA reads TGTGCCATCAGTGAATTTTCAGGGGCGGGTGGTTATAACACTGAAGCTTTCTTT.

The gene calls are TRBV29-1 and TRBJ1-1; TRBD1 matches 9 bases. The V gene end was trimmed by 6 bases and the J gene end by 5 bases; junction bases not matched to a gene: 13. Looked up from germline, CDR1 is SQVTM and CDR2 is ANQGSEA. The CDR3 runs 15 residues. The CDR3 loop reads CSVAYFRTGVTEAFF. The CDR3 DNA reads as TGCAGCGTCGCCTATTTTAGGACAGGGGTAACTGAAGCTTTCTTT.

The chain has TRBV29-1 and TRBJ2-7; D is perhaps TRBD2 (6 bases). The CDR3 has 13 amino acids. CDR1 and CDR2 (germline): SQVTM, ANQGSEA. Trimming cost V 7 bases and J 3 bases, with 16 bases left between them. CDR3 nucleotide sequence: TGCAGCGAGGGGTCGGGAGTCCTCTACGAGCAGTACTTC. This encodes CSEGSGVLYEQYF.

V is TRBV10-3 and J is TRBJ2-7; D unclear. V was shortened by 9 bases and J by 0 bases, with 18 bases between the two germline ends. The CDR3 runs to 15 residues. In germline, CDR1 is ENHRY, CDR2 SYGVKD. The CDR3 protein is CAITTGPTSSYEQYF. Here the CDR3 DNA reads TGTGCCATTACCACTGGACCGACCTCCTCCTACGAGCAGTACTTC.

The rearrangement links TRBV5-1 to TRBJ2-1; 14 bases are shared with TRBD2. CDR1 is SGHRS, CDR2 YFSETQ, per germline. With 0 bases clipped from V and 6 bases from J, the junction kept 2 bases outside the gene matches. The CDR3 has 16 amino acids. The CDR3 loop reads CASSLGLAGGGNEQFF. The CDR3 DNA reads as TGCGCCAGCAGCTTGGGACTAGCGGGAGGGGGCAATGAGCAGTTCTTC.

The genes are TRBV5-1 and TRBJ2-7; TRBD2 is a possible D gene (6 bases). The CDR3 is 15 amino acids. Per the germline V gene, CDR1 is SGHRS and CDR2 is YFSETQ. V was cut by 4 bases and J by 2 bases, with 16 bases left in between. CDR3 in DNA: TGCGCCAGCAGCATAGGCGGGATGCTCACCTACGAGCAGTACTTC. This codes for CASSIGGMLTYEQYF. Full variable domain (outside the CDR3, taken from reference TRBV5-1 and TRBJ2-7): KAGVTQTPRYLIKTRGQQVTLSCSPISGHRSVSWYQQTPGQGLQFLFEYFSETQRNKGNFPGRFSGRQFSNSRSEMNVSTLELGDSALYLCASSIGGMLTYEQYFGPGTRLTVT.

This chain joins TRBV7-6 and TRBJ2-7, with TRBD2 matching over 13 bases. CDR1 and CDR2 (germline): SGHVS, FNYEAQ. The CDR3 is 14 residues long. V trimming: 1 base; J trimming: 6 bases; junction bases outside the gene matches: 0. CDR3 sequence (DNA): TGTGCCAGCAGCTTAGGGACTAGCGGGAGCGAGCAGTACTTC. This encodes CASSLGTSGSEQYF. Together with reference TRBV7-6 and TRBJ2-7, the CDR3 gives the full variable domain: GAGVSQSPRYKVTKRGQDVALRCDPISGHVSLYWYRQALGQGPEFLTYFNYEAQQDKSGLPNDRFSAERPEGSISTLTIQRTEQRDSAMYRCASSLGTSGSEQYFGPGTRLTVT.

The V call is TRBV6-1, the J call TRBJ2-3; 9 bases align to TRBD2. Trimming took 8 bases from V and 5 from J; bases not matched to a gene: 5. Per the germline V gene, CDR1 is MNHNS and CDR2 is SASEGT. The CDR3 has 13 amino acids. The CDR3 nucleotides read TGTGCCAGCTTAGCGGGAGATGTAGATACGCAGTATTTT. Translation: CASLAGDVDTQYF.

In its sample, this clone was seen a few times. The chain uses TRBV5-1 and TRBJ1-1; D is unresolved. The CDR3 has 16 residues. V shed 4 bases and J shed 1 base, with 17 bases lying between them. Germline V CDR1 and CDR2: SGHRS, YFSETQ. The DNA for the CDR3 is TGCGCCAGCAGCCCCCTGGGTGCGCGGAGGAACACTGAAGCTTTCTTT. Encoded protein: CASSPLGARRNTEAFF.

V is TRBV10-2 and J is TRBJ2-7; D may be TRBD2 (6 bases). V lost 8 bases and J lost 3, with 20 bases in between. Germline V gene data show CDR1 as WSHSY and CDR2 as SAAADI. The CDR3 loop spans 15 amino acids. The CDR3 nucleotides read TGCGCCAGCCGCCTTTTTTCGGGGAGGCTCTACGAGCAGTACTTC. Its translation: CASRLFSGRLYEQYF.

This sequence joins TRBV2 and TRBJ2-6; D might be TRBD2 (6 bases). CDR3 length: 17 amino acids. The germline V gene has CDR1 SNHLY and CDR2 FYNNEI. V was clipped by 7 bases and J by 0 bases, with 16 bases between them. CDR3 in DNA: TGTGCCAGCAATCGGGACTTTGGTAGCTCTGGGGCCAACGTCCTGACTTTC. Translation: CASNRDFGSSGANVLTF.

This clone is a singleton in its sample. In DNA form, the CDR3 reads TGCGCCAGCACCCAAGCGGGGTCAGGGAGCGAGACCCAGTACTTC. It is translated as CASTQAGSGSETQYF. The rearrangement uses TRBV5-1 and TRBJ2-5, with 7 positions matching TRBD2. CDR1 is SGHRS and CDR2 is YFSETQ in the germline V gene. The junction had 13 bases not matched to a gene; V was cut back by 6 bases and J by 5 bases. The CDR3 consists of 15 residues. The full variable domain, completed using reference TRBV5-1 and TRBJ2-5, is KAGVTQTPRYLIKTRGQQVTLSCSPISGHRSVSWYQQTPGQGLQFLFEYFSETQRNKGNFPGRFSGRQFSNSRSEMNVSTLELGDSALYLCASTQAGSGSETQYFGPGTRLLVL.

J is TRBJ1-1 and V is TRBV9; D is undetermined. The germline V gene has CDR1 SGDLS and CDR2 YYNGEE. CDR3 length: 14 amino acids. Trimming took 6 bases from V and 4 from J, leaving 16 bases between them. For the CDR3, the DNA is TGTGCCAGCACCAGACTCCTTTTTGGCACTGAAGCTTTCTTT. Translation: CASTRLLFGTEAFF. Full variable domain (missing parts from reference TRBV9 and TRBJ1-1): DSGVTQTPKHLITATGQRVTLRCSPRSGDLSVYWYQQSLDQGLQFLIQYYNGEERAKGNILERFSAQQFPDLHSELNLSSLELGDSALYFCASTRLLFGTEAFFGQGTRLTVV.

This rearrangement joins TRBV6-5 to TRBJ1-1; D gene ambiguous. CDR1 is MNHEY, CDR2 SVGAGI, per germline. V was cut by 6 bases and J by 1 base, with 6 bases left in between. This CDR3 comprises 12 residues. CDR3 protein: CASSRQNTEAFF. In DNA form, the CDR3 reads TGTGCCAGCAGCCGACAGAACACTGAAGCTTTCTTT.

DNA for the CDR3: TGTGCCAGCAGGATGACTAATGAAAAACTGTTTTTT. Translation: CASRMTNEKLFF. The chain uses TRBV6-6 and TRBJ1-4; D unresolved. This CDR3 spans 12 amino acids. The V gene lost 6 bases and the J gene lost 2 bases, with 4 bases spanning the gap. Per germline, CDR1 MNHNY and CDR2 SVGAGI (reference sequence).